The T cell receptor beta chain described here comes from a study of shared clonotypes between healthy human individuals. Only CD45RO-negative cells positively selected for CCR7 counted as naive CD8 cells, so terminally differentiated effector memory CD45RA+ cells were excluded. V gave up 7 bases and J gave up 0 bases; unmatched junction bases: 8. This CDR3 contains 16 residues. CDR1 is SQVTM, CDR2 ANQGSEA, per germline. Method: immunoSEQ multiplex PCR; TCRdb's copy keeps in-frame clones and lacks some. The table records about 820,000 clones, 80% to 95% of them present only once. Sequenced: naive CD8+ T cells sorted from blood. The receptor comes from a man aged 30-40 years in good health. The chain is built from TRBV29-1 and TRBJ2-3; 12 bases map to TRBD2. CDR3 loop: CSAAGLAGFSTDTQYF. In DNA form, the CDR3 reads TGCAGCGCTGCAGGACTAGCGGGATTCAGCACAGATACGCAGTATTTT.